The rows below give T cell receptor beta chains drawn from one sample of a study of blood T cell repertoires in COVID-19. The data were produced by immunoSEQ multiplex PCR, yet TCRdb's version contains in-frame clones alone and is incomplete. The sample gives about 110,000 clones, approximately 92% of which show up once; roughly 30% is in the top ten. The sample comprised peripheral blood. The source of these receptors is an elderly woman with acute or convalescent COVID-19. Both conserved end residues are part of each CDR3. The D gene is left open where the match is weak. The size of a clone is reported for some rows only, either as once, few or many, or as a class for expanded clones.

TRBD1	TRBJ1-6	-	TRBV4-3	CASSQGPDRINSPLHF	TGCGCCAGCAGCCAAGGTCCGGACAGGATTAATTCACCCCTCCACTTT
TRBD1	TRBJ1-2	once	TRBV9	CASSVEQGHGYTF	TGTGCCAGCAGCGTAGAACAGGGGCATGGCTACACCTTC
-	TRBJ2-5	-	TRBV2	CASSEIAGPQETQYF	TGTGCCAGCAGTGAAATCGCAGGGCCCCAAGAGACCCAGTACTTC
-	TRBJ2-7	-	TRBV2	CASSELGTTEIAYEQYF	TGTGCCAGCAGTGAATTGGGAACGACAGAAATTGCCTACGAGCAGTACTTC
-	TRBJ1-1	-	TRBV6-5	CASSPDRGANTEAFF	TGTGCCAGCAGCCCCGACCGGGGGGCCAACACTGAAGCTTTCTTT
TRBD1	TRBJ2-7	-	TRBV6-5	CASSPGQGWYEQYF	TGTGCCAGCAGCCCGGGACAGGGATGGTACGAGCAGTACTTC
-	TRBJ1-5	-	TRBV5-1	CASSFGGDQPQHF	TGCGCCAGCAGCTTTGGAGGAGATCAGCCCCAGCATTTT
-	TRBJ1-6	-	TRBV7-9	CASSLVSGLGNSPLHF	TGTGCCAGCAGCTTAGTATCCGGGTTGGGTAATTCACCCCTCCACTTT
-	TRBJ1-2	few	TRBV3-1/TRBV3-2	CASSQGPYYTF	TGTGCCAGCAGCCAAGGGCCATACTACACCTTC
-	TRBJ1-2	-	TRBV28	CASSGGDLNYGYTF	TGTGCCAGCAGTGGGGGGGACCTCAACTATGGCTACACCTTC
TRBD1	TRBJ1-2	-	TRBV7-6	CASSLGQGIGYTF	TGTGCCAGCAGCCTGGGACAGGGTATTGGCTACACCTTC
-	TRBJ1-2	-	TRBV19	CASNPSAGVGGYTF	TGTGCCAGTAACCCCAGTGCAGGGGTCGGTGGCTACACCTTC
TRBD1	TRBJ1-4	-	TRBV19	CASSGTGDRGEKLFF	TGTGCCAGTAGTGGGACCGGGGACAGGGGGGAAAAACTGTTTTTT
TRBD1	TRBJ1-5	-	TRBV27	CASSVGQSNQPQHF	TGTGCCAGCAGTGTGGGACAGTCCAATCAGCCCCAGCATTTT
TRBD1	TRBJ2-3	once	TRBV11-2	CASSYSGQGAGTQYF	TGTGCCAGCAGCTACTCCGGACAGGGGGCGGGTACGCAGTATTTT
-	TRBJ1-1	-	TRBV10-3	CAISESWTENTEAFF	TGTGCCATCAGTGAGTCGTGGACAGAGAACACTGAAGCTTTCTTT
TRBD1	TRBJ1-4	-	TRBV5-4	CASSPGQINEKLFF	TGTGCCAGCAGCCCGGGACAGATTAATGAAAAACTGTTTTTT
TRBD1	TRBJ1-2	few	TRBV27	CASSVTGGASYGYTF	TGTGCCAGCAGTGTCACAGGGGGCGCTTCGTATGGCTACACCTTC
TRBD2	TRBJ2-5	-	TRBV10-3	CAISEFSGPGETQYF	TGTGCCATCAGTGAGTTTAGCGGGCCGGGGGAGACCCAGTACTTC
TRBD1	TRBJ1-6	-	TRBV18	CASSGTGAILSPLHF	TGTGCCAGCTCAGGGACAGGTGCGATCTTGTCACCCCTCCACTTT
-	TRBJ2-2	-	TRBV10-3	CAISESEGGYTGELFF	TGTGCCATCAGTGAGTCCGAGGGGGGGTACACCGGGGAGCTGTTTTTT
-	TRBJ2-2	few	TRBV28	CASGGGAQDTGELFF	TGTGCCAGCGGAGGGGGCGCACAGGACACCGGGGAGCTGTTTTTT
TRBD2	TRBJ2-7	-	TRBV7-2	CASSSRTSGGYEQYF	TGTGCCAGCAGCTCCAGGACTAGCGGGGGCTACGAGCAGTACTTC
TRBD1	TRBJ2-4	-	TRBV11-2	CASSLAFSGTGGQDIQYF	TGTGCCAGCAGCTTAGCCTTCTCCGGGACAGGGGGCCAGGACATTCAGTACTTC
TRBD1	TRBJ2-2	-	TRBV18	CASSPRTGNTGELFF	TGTGCCAGCTCACCCCGGACAGGGAACACCGGGGAGCTGTTTTTT
-	TRBJ2-3	-	TRBV19	CASSIGGFTDTQYF	TGTGCCAGTAGTATAGGAGGGTTCACAGATACGCAGTATTTT
-	TRBJ1-3	-	TRBV6-5	CASSTRGSGNTIYF	TGTGCCAGCAGTACCAGGGGTTCTGGAAACACCATATATTTT
TRBD2	TRBJ2-3	-	TRBV7-9	CASSLVPGLAETDTQYF	TGTGCCAGCAGCTTGGTCCCGGGACTAGCGGAGACAGATACGCAGTATTTT
-	TRBJ2-7	once	TRBV5-4	CASSLVEGTEQYF	TGTGCCAGCAGCTTGGTGGAGGGTACCGAGCAGTACTTC
TRBD1	TRBJ1-1	-	TRBV6-5	CASRQDRVNTEAFF	TGTGCCAGCAGACAGGACAGGGTGAACACTGAAGCTTTCTTT
TRBD1	TRBJ1-6	-	TRBV27	CASSPRTGGRNNSPLHF	TGTGCCAGCAGTCCAAGGACAGGGGGACGAAATAATTCACCCCTCCACTTT
-	TRBJ1-1	-	TRBV6-2/TRBV6-3	CASSRGQNTEAFF	TGTGCCAGCAGCCGGGGACAGAACACTGAAGCTTTCTTT
-	TRBJ1-6	-	TRBV14	CASSQVGGDVGSPLHF	TGTGCCAGCAGCCAAGTTGGGGGGGACGTGGGTTCACCCCTCCACTTT
TRBD2	TRBJ2-7	-	TRBV7-2	CASSLAGTSVYPYEQYF	TGTGCCAGCAGCCTAGCCGGGACTAGCGTATACCCCTACGAGCAGTACTTC
TRBD1	TRBJ2-4	few	TRBV7-9	CASSSGQGGLDIQYF	TGTGCCAGCAGCTCAGGACAGGGTGGATTGGACATTCAGTACTTC
-	TRBJ2-7	-	TRBV21-1	CASTTTGTYEQYF	TGTGCCAGCACCACGACAGGAACCTACGAGCAGTACTTC
-	TRBJ1-1	-	TRBV29-1	CSGRATGNTEAFF	TGCAGCGGAAGAGCGACAGGGAACACTGAAGCTTTCTTT
TRBD2	TRBJ2-1	-	TRBV4-3	CASSTQPPSGVLFYNEQFF	TGCGCCAGCAGCACCCAACCTCCTAGCGGGGTCCTATTCTACAATGAGCAGTTCTTC
-	TRBJ2-6	-	TRBV18	CASSTPGANVLTF	TGTGCCAGCTCCACTCCCGGGGCCAACGTCCTGACTTTC